This T cell receptor (beta chain) was sequenced for a study of T cell responses to AZD1222 COVID-19 vaccine. The wider study: Combined were second doses at about 4 or about 12 weeks. Whole-study results and caveats: White British ancestry dominated among donors, who included more females, and clonal diversity was possibly underestimated. Baseline serostatus was positive in only a handful of AZD1222 recipients.

This CDR3 contains 14 residues. Per the germline V gene, CDR1 is SGHTA and CDR2 is FQGNSA. Trimming removed 2 bases at V and 4 bases at J, with 9 bases between. Repertoires were generated with immunoSEQ multiplex PCR, while TCRdb's copy carries only in-frame clones and drops some. Of some 97,000 clones in the sample, over 90% were seen once. In regard to this clone: The target antigen is unknown.

This specimen consisted of peripheral blood, obtained on day 0 of AZD1222 vaccination. This sequence originates from an adult in good health. This chain connects TRBV7-2 to TRBJ1-5, with unresolved D. CDR3 residues: CASSLRNQNQPQHF. The CDR3, as DNA: TGTGCCAGCAGCTTACGCAACCAGAATCAGCCCCAGCATTTT.